A single sample is the source of the 8 T cell receptor beta chains below, sequenced in a study of cytomegalovirus exposure and HLA in healthy donors. PCR amplification relied on 60 Vbeta primers (plus 13 Jbeta primers). TCRdb's table, derived via immunoSEQ multiplex PCR, lists solely in-frame clones and lacks some. Of over 100,000 clones in the sample, 74% were seen once. The sample taken for sequencing was PBMCs. Source of these receptors: a human donor in good health.

This chain connects TRBV10-1 to TRBJ2-7, with a tentative D call TRBD2 (6 bases). V lost 2 bases and J 2 bases, leaving 7 bases between the germline ends. The CDR3 spans 13 residues. Looked up from germline, CDR1 is WNHNN and CDR2 is SYGVQD (reference sequence). CDR3 in DNA: TGCGCCAGCAGTGAGCCGGGGGCCTACGAGCAGTACTTC. Protein sequence: CASSEPGAYEQYF.

With regard to this clone: An end of the junction differs from the germline gene, which may be a read error. At the DNA level, this CDR3 is encoded by other sequences in the same sample as well. The rearrangement joins TRBV2 to TRBJ2-1; a possible D gene is TRBD2 (6 bases). Germline V gene sequence: CDR1 SNHLY, CDR2 FYNNEI. This CDR3 spans 14 amino acids. The CDR3 DNA sequence: TGTGCCTCCGCCCGGGACTTCGTTCTCAATGAACAGTTCTTC. Encoded protein: CASARDFVLNEQFF.

The chain has TRBV6-6 and TRBJ2-1, with 11 positions matching TRBD2. The germline CDR1 and CDR2 sequences are MNHNY and SVGAGI (reference sequence). The CDR3 has 15 residues. Losses at the gene ends were 0 bases for V and 9 bases for J; bases not matched to a gene: 4. The CDR3 loop reads CASSYSLAGGGEQFF. DNA of the CDR3: TGTGCCAGCAGTTACTCCCTAGCGGGGGGCGGTGAGCAGTTCTTC.

The chain uses TRBV5-8 and TRBJ2-1; D not certain. Germline values: CDR1 SGHTS, CDR2 YDEGEE. This CDR3 has 15 amino acids. Deletions cut 2 bases from V and 0 bases from J, with 9 bases between. The CDR3 here is CASSLLQSSYNEQFF. CDR3 DNA: TGTGCCAGCAGCTTATTACAGAGCTCCTACAATGAGCAGTTCTTC.

The rearrangement uses TRBV15 and TRBJ2-2; maybe TRBD2 (6 bases). The CDR3 runs to 16 residues. V was cut by 2 bases and J by 7 bases, with 17 bases left in between. Per germline, CDR1 LNHNV and CDR2 YYDKDF (reference sequence). The CDR3 sequence: CATSRLPEGMGGELFF. CDR3 DNA: TGTGCCACCAGCAGATTGCCGGAGGGTATGGGCGGGGAGCTGTTTTTT.

The J gene is TRBJ1-1, the V gene TRBV29-1; tentatively, D is TRBD1 (6 bases). Between the trimmed V and J ends, which lost 4 bases and 4 bases, there was a span of 10 bases. This CDR3 comprises 12 residues. The germline CDR1 and CDR2 sequences are SQVTM and ANQGSEA. CDR3 region: CSVGQGSTEAFF. The CDR3 coding sequence is TGCAGCGTTGGTCAGGGGTCCACTGAAGCTTTCTTT.

The chain joins TRBV30 to TRBJ2-7, with 9 bases matching TRBD2. With V trimmed by 2 bases and J by 2 bases, 13 bases remained unmatched. From germline, CDR1 is GTSNPN and CDR2 SVGIG (reference sequence). This CDR3 contains 17 residues. CDR3 loop: CAWSPIPRLAVPYEQYF. Here the CDR3 DNA reads TGTGCCTGGAGTCCCATCCCTCGACTAGCGGTTCCCTACGAGCAGTACTTC.

V and J are TRBV28 and TRBJ2-5, with 8 nucleotides matching TRBD1. Near its end, the DNA agrees better with TRBJ2-7, so the J call may be wrong. The germline CDR1 and CDR2 sequences are MDHEN and SYDVKM. The CDR3 covers 20 residues. The CDR3 DNA reads as TGTGCCAGCAGTACCGACTCTACCGGGACAGGTCGAACTCTCCCCTACGAGCAGTACTTC. It codes for CASSTDSTGTGRTLPYEQYF.